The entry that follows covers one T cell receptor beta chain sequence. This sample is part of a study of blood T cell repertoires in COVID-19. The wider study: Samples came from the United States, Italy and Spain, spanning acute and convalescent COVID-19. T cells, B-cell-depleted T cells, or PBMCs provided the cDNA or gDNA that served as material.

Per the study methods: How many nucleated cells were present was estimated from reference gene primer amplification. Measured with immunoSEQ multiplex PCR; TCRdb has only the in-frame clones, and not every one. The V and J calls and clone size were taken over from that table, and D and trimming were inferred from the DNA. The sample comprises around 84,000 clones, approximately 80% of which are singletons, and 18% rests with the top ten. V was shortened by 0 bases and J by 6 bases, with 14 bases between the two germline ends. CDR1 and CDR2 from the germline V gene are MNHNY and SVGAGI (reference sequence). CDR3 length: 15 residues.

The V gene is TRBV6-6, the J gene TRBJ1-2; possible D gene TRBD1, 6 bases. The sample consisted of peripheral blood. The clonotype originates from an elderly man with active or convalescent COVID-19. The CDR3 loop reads CASSYSSSAGDGYTF. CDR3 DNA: TGTGCCAGCAGTTACTCATCGTCCGCAGGGGATGGCTACACCTTC.